This note documents a single TCR beta chain sequence. Its antigen is as yet unknown. The sample belongs to a study of OX40 agonist ivuxolimab in advanced cancers. Study in general: Patients with hepatocellular carcinoma, melanoma, renal cell or head and neck cancer made up the dose-escalation patients. Having had anti-PD-1, anti-PD-L1 or anti-CTLA-4 therapy before was allowed, and approximately 40% had some.

TCRdb keeps only in-frame clones here, not all; method: immunoSEQ multiplex PCR. The data contain about 12,000 clones, roughly 81% of them seen just once; the ten biggest clones take up around 15%. Study-level findings and limits: Researchers did not establish what antigens the expanded peripheral T cells target. Patients with a partial response at 0.1-3.0 mg/kg had among the lowest clonal expansion.

The V gene end was trimmed by 4 bases and the J gene end by 4 bases; junction bases not matched to a gene: 4. The CDR3 is 15 residues long. Germline CDR1 reads SGHRS; CDR2 reads YFSETQ. The chain combines TRBV5-1 with TRBJ2-1, with 11 nucleotides matching TRBD2. The clonotype originates from an adult with an advanced solid tumor such as melanoma, head and neck, liver or kidney cancer. This specimen was CD4+ or CD8+ T cells sorted from blood, taken in a trial of the OX40 agonist ivuxolimab. The CDR3: CASSTLAGEYNEQFF. CDR3 DNA sequence: TGCGCCAGCAGCACACTAGCGGGAGAGTACAATGAGCAGTTCTTC. Filled out from reference TRBV5-1 and TRBJ2-1, the complete variable domain reads KAGVTQTPRYLIKTRGQQVTLSCSPISGHRSVSWYQQTPGQGLQFLFEYFSETQRNKGNFPGRFSGRQFSNSRSEMNVSTLELGDSALYLCASSTLAGEYNEQFFGPGTRLTVL.